This TCR beta chain originates from a study of CD8 T cells in ankylosing spondylitis. Study conclusions and caveats: Some motif variants were previously reported in reactive arthritis synovial fluid and blood. Characteristic, it appeared, of ankylosing spondylitis blood was a TCR beta motif of several highly homologous variants. Matched ankylosing spondylitis synovial fluid reportedly contained a significantly enriched population of disease-linked clones.

For TCR beta, libraries came from quantitative 5'-RACE with molecular barcodes. TCRdb itself ran the 5' RACE reads through MiXCR, one entry per CDR3 protein. Of approximately 190,000 distinct CDR3 sequences listed, approximately 13% are singletons. The CDR3 length is 17 residues. Germline assignment: CDR1 SGHDT and CDR2 YYEEEE. V was cut by 4 bases and J by 1 base, with 17 bases left in between. The table lists this clonotype with a few counts. Its antigen is not known. The sequence came from a female donor with ankylosing spondylitis or in good health (not recorded which). The specimen was blood, either unsorted or a sorted T cell fraction (not recorded which). This rearrangement joins TRBV5-6 to TRBJ2-2; weak D call: TRBD2 (5 bases). Here the CDR3 reads CASSRPPGSRNTGELFF. In nucleotides, the CDR3 is TGTGCCAGCAGCCGTCCACCGGGATCCCGGAACACCGGGGAGCTGTTTTTT.